This T cell receptor beta chain was found in a study of T cells in localized non-small cell lung cancer. Study-level results: When the top 100 tumor clones were examined, a median around 61 of them also appeared in the adjacent lung, which was paired and uninvolved. Without multi-region sequencing, intratumor heterogeneity could not be excluded. With higher T cell density in blood came longer overall survival.

V dropped 5 bases and J dropped 5 bases, with 15 bases sitting between them. Germline assignment: CDR1 SGHNT and CDR2 YENEEA. The CDR3 runs 14 residues. This clone was observed a handful of times. Its antigen is undetermined. TCRdb keeps only in-frame clones here, not all; method: immunoSEQ multiplex PCR. This table has about 950 clones, 17% appearing once. The rearrangement joins TRBV11-3 to TRBJ2-5, with D possibly matching TRBD2 (5 bases). The clonotype was recovered from a female donor of 60 years or more with stage I squamous cell lung carcinoma. Specimen: lung tumor tissue, collected before any cancer treatment. The CDR3 sequence is CASSPSGKAETQYF. CDR3 nucleotide sequence: TGTGCCAGCAGCCCCAGCGGCAAAGCGGAGACCCAGTACTTC.